This note documents a single T cell receptor beta chain sequence. Its cognate antigen is unknown. The data belong to a study of T cells in Graves' hyperthyroidism and ophthalmopathy. Findings and limits, study-wide: Peripheral blood also featured most of the thyroid clonotypes expanded above 0.001.

Based on clinical symptoms, serum thyroxine and TRAb, thyroid ultrasound and orbital computed tomography, diagnoses were reached. J gave up 5 bases and V 6 bases, and 11 bases lay outside the gene matches. The CDR3 is made up of 15 amino acids. Per germline, CDR1 KGHSH and CDR2 LQKENI. Regions amplified from RNA transcripts were the TCR beta CDR3 regions. A set of HTBI primers served as the primers for a first-round RT-PCR of the TCR CDR3. From the multiplex PCR reads, TCRdb called clonotypes with MiXCR, one entry per CDR3 protein. The table has some 250,000 distinct CDR3 sequences, about 15% seen once.

This clonotype was sampled from a woman aged 45 to 65 with Graves' hyperthyroidism that later progressed to Graves' ophthalmopathy. Sequenced material: blood. This chain joins TRBV18 and TRBJ2-7; 9 nucleotides align to TRBD2. CDR3 bases: TGTGCCAGCTCCCCAAGCAGGCGGGGGGGGGACGAGCAGTACTTC. Translation: CASSPSRRGGDEQYF.